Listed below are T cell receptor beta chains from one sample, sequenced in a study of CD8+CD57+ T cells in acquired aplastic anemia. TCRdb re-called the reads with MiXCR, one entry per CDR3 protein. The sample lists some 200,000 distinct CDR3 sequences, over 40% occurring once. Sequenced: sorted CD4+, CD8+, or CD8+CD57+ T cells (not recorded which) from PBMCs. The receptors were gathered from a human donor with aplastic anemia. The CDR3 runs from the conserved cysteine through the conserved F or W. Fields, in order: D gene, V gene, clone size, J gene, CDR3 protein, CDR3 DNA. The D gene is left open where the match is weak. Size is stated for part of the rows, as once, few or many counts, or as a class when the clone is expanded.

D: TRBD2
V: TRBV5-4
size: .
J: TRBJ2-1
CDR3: CASSFGLAGGFSYNEQFF
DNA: TGTGCCAGCAGCTTTGGCCTAGCGGGAGGCTTTTCCTACAATGAGCAGTTCTTC

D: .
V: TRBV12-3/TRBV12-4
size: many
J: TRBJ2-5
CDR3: CASSFYTETQYF
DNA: TGTGCCAGCAGTTTCTATACGGAGACCCAGTACTTC

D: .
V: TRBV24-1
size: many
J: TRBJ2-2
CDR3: CATSLGTDTGELFF
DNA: TGTGCCACCAGTTTAGGGACGGACACCGGGGAGCTGTTTTTT

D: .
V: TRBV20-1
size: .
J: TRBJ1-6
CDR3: CSAQPRGTSYNSPLHF
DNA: TGCAGTGCTCAACCCAGGGGTACGTCCTATAATTCACCCCTCCACTTT

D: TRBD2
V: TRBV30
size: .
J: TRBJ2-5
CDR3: CAWSRGTSGSQETQYF
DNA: TGTGCCTGGAGTCGGGGGACTAGCGGGAGTCAAGAGACCCAGTACTTC

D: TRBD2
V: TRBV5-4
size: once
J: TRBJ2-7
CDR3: CASSISGGAAYEQYF
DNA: TGTGCCAGCAGCATTAGCGGGGGGGCCGCTTACGAGCAGTACTTC

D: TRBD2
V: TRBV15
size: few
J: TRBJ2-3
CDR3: CATSRDWTSGRTDTQYF
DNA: TGTGCCACCAGCAGAGACTGGACTAGCGGGAGGACGGATACGCAGTATTTT

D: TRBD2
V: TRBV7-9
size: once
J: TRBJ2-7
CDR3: CASSLTGTSYEQYF
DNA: TGTGCCAGCAGCTTAACCGGGACTAGCTACGAGCAGTACTTC

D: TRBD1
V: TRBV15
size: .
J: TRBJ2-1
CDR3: CATRPEGGRSSYNEQFF
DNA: TGTGCCACCCGACCCGAAGGGGGCCGGAGCTCCTACAATGAGCAGTTCTTC

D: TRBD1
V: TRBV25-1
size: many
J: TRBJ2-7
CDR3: CASRATGGNEQYF
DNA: TGTGCCAGCAGAGCGACAGGGGGCAACGAGCAGTACTTC

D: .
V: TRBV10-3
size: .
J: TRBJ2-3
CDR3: CAISQGGTQYF
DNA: TGTGCCATCAGCCAGGGGGGTACGCAGTATTTT

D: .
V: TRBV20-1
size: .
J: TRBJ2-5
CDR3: CSASNYLSGLETQYF
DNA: TGCAGTGCTAGCAATTACCTATCAGGGTTGGAGACCCAGTACTTC

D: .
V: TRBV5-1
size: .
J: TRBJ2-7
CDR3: CASSLVQGEQYF
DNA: TGCGCCAGCAGCTTGGTCCAGGGGGAGCAGTACTTC

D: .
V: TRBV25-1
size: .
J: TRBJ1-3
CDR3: CASSLLGAHGSTIYF
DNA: TGTGCCAGCAGCTTGCTGGGGGCGCACGGAAGCACCATATATTTT

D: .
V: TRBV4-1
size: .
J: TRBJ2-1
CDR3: CASSQVDKENNEQFF
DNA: TGCGCCAGCAGCCAAGTAGATAAAGAGAACAATGAGCAGTTCTTC

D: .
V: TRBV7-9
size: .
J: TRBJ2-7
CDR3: CASEGAEDYEQYF
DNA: TGTGCCAGCGAGGGCGCAGAGGACTACGAGCAGTACTTC

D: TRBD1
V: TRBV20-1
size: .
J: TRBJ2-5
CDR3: CSARTGAGETQYF
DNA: TGCAGTGCCCGTACAGGGGCAGGGGAGACCCAGTACTTC

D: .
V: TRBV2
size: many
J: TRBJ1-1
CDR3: CASVSLGNTEAFF
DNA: TGTGCCAGCGTTTCGTTAGGCAACACTGAAGCTTTCTTT

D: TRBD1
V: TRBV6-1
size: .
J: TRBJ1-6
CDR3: CASRPGTVWNSPPHF
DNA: TGTGCCAGCAGACCAGGGACAGTATGGAATTCACCCCCCCACTTT

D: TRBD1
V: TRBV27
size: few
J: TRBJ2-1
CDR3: CASSLSAGTGRSNEQFF
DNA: TGTGCCAGCAGTTTATCAGCTGGGACAGGGAGGAGCAATGAGCAGTTCTTC

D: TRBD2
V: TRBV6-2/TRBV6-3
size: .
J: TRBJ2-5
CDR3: CASSYASGGEETQYF
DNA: TGTGCCAGCAGTTACGCTAGCGGGGGCGAAGAGACCCAGTACTTC

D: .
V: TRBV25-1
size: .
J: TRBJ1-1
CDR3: CASSVGAGSTEAFF
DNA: TGTGCCAGCAGTGTCGGAGCAGGGAGCACTGAAGCTTTCTTT

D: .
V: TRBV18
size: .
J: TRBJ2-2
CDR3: CASSPSLSRAGELFF
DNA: TGTGCCAGCTCACCTTCTCTTAGTCGGGCCGGGGAGCTGTTTTTT

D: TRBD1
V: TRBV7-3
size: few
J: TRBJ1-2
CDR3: CASSSPSGTGSHYGYTF
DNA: TGTGCCAGCAGCTCCCCCTCCGGGACAGGGTCACACTATGGCTACACCTTC

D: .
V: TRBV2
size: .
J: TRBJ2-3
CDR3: CASSVTDTDTQYF
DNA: TGTGCCAGCAGTGTTACGGACACAGATACGCAGTATTTT

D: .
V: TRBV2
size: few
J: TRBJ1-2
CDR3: CASRDRLSSFYGYTF
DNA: TGTGCCAGCAGAGACCGGTTGAGCTCCTTCTATGGCTACACCTTC

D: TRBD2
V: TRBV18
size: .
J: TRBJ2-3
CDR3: CASSPGLAGGAQYF
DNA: TGTGCCAGCTCACCAGGACTAGCGGGAGGGGCGCAGTATTTT

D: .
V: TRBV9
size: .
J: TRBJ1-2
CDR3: CASSVAPQGNYGYTF
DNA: TGTGCCAGCAGCGTCGCCCCTCAGGGGAACTATGGCTACACCTTC

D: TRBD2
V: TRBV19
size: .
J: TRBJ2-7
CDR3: CASSIGLAGSYEQYF
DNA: TGTGCCAGTAGTATTGGGCTAGCGGGGAGCTACGAGCAGTACTTC

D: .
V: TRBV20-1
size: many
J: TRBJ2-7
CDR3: CSASRDGSYEQYF
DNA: TGCAGTGCTAGTAGGGACGGTTCCTACGAGCAGTACTTC

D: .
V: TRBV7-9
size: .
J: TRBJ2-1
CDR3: CASSLADEQFF
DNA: TGTGCCAGCAGTTTAGCCGATGAGCAGTTCTTC

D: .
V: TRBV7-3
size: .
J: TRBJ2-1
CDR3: CASSPGQPNEQFF
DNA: TGTGCCAGCAGCCCAGGACAGCCCAATGAGCAGTTCTTC

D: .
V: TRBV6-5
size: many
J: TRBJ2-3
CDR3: CASSYRALPPDTQYF
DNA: TGTGCCAGCAGTTACAGGGCCCTACCACCAGATACGCAGTATTTT

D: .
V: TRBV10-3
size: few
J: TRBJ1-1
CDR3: CASVSQVNTEAFF
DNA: TGTGCCTCCGTTAGCCAAGTGAACACTGAAGCTTTCTTT

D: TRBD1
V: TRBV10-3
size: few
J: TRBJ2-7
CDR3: CAISDPGQGIYEQYF
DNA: TGTGCCATCAGTGATCCGGGACAGGGGATCTACGAGCAGTACTTC

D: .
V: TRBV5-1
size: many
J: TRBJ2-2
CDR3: CASSERGLDTGELFF
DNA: TGCGCCAGCAGCGAAAGGGGCTTGGACACCGGGGAGCTGTTTTTT

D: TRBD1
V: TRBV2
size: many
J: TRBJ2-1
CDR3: CASSPVGTAENEQFF
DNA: TGTGCCAGCTCCCCTGTCGGGACAGCCGAGAATGAGCAGTTCTTC

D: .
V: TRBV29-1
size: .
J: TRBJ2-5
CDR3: CSVEKGRGETQYF
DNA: TGCAGCGTTGAAAAGGGGCGCGGGGAGACCCAGTACTTC

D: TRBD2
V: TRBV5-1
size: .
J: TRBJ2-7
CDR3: CASSPLAGANYEQYF
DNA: TGCGCCAGCAGCCCACTAGCGGGTGCCAACTACGAGCAGTACTTC

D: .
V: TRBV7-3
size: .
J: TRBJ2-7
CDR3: CASSLMTASSYEQYF
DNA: TGTGCCAGCAGCTTAATGACAGCATCCTCCTACGAGCAGTACTTC

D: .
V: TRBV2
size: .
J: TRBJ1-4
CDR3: CASSETGLKLFF
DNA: TGTGCCAGCAGTGAAACAGGGTTAAAACTGTTTTTT

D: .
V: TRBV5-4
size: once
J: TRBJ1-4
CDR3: CASSLDGGRNEKLFF
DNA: TGTGCCAGCAGCTTGGACGGAGGGCGGAATGAAAAACTGTTTTTT

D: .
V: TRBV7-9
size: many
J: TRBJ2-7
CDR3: CAWGGGPRANEQYF
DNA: TGTGCCTGGGGGGGGGGGCCCCGGGCGAACGAGCAGTACTTC

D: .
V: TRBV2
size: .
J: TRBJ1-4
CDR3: CASSDSFDTEKLFF
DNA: TGTGCCAGCAGTGACTCGTTCGATACTGAAAAACTGTTTTTT

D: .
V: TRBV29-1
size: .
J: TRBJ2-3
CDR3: CSLGGTGGTDTQYF
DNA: TGCAGCTTGGGGGGAACAGGGGGCACAGATACGCAGTATTTT

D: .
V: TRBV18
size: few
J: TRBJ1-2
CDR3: CASSPPNRASGRYTF
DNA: TGTGCCAGCTCACCACCCAACAGGGCTTCGGGGAGGTACACCTTC

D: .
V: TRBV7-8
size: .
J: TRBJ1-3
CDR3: CASSLTGSSGNTIYF
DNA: TGTGCCAGCAGCCTAACAGGGAGCTCTGGAAACACCATATATTTT

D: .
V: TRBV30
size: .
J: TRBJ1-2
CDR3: CAWSAAGKKHGYTF
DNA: TGTGCCTGGAGTGCGGCAGGGAAGAAGCATGGCTACACCTTC

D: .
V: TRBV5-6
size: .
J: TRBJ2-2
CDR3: CASSLDLNTGEPFF
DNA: TGTGCCAGCAGCCTGGACTTAAACACCGGGGAGCCGTTTTTT

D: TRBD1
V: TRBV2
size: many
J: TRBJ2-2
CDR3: CASSVRDRGRGELFF
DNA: TGTGCCAGCAGTGTAAGGGACAGGGGGCGCGGGGAGCTGTTTTTT

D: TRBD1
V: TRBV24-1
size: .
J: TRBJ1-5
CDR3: CATSESGTGIGQPQHF
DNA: TGTGCCACCAGTGAGTCCGGGACAGGGATAGGTCAGCCCCAGCATTTT

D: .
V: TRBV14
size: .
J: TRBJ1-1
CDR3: CASSRDRKNTEAFF
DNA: TGTGCCAGCAGCCGAGACAGGAAGAACACTGAAGCTTTCTTT